The rows below give T cell receptor beta chains drawn from one sample of a study of blood T cell repertoires in COVID-19. Profiled with immunoSEQ multiplex PCR; TCRdb holds only in-frame clones, not every one. The sample lists over 200,000 clones; about 85% were seen once. The sample comprised PBMCs or T cells enriched from blood (not recorded which). These TCRs come from a man aged 30-40 years who had recovered from COVID-19. CDR3s include the opening cysteine and the closing phenylalanine or tryptophan.

j_call v_call cdr3_aa
TRBJ2-2 TRBV5-1 CASSREVTGELFF
TRBJ2-7 TRBV29-1 CSVRGDRKPPYEQYF
TRBJ1-1 TRBV19 CASRDRVGIGTEAFF
TRBJ2-7 TRBV7-2 CASRGAGWEQYF
TRBJ1-2 TRBV27 CASSRGQGRWGYTF
TRBJ2-7 TRBV7-2 CASSQGGLAYYEQYF
TRBJ1-1 TRBV4-1 CASSQDGFIAFF
TRBJ2-1 TRBV19 CASSGPLAGEREQFF
TRBJ2-5 TRBV3-1/TRBV3-2 CASSQEAGRRETQYF
TRBJ2-7 TRBV6-5 CASSPPQGREQYF
TRBJ1-5 TRBV28 CASSTEVQPQHF
TRBJ1-5 TRBV5-5 CASSLGGNSNQPQHF
TRBJ1-5 TRBV19 CASSMGGLPNQPQHF
TRBJ2-2 TRBV7-9 CASSFRGGGTGELFF
TRBJ2-7 TRBV27 CASGILASSPPGEQYF
TRBJ1-1 TRBV7-9 CASSLVSRGGVNTEAFF
TRBJ2-1 TRBV19 CASSIMIREGGIVGEQFF
TRBJ2-7 TRBV19 CASTQTPRGEQYF
TRBJ2-2 TRBV7-6 CASSLAGGGELFF
TRBJ1-2 TRBV27 CASSQTGRGYGYTF
TRBJ2-3 TRBV7-2 CASSLEGHQSDTQYF
TRBJ1-4 TRBV5-4 CASSLGGDVNEKLFF
TRBJ1-6 TRBV18 CASSLLPGQGNSPLHF
TRBJ1-5 TRBV6-5 CASSYDSGRQPQHF
TRBJ2-1 TRBV7-2 CASTHPAGGPNEQFF
TRBJ1-4 TRBV3-1/TRBV3-2 CASSPPPIGEKLFF
TRBJ1-5 TRBV27 CASSLWGTGNNQPQHF
TRBJ1-2 TRBV28 CASSLGGSSYGYTF
TRBJ1-1 TRBV29-1 CSGRGSNTEAFF
TRBJ1-5 TRBV2 CASSEAAGENQPQHF
TRBJ2-1 TRBV7-2 CASSLVIAGGPSYNEQFF
TRBJ1-5 TRBV12-3/TRBV12-4 CASSPRGQPQHF
TRBJ1-2 TRBV9 CASSVSEATNYGYTF
TRBJ2-3 TRBV30 CAWAGGAMTDTQYF
TRBJ1-2 TRBV5-6 CASNQGPGMRPPYTF
TRBJ2-1 TRBV29-1 CSAHRKAGTGLLALVYNEQFF
TRBJ1-2 TRBV6-1 CASSEGLGRYGYTF
TRBJ1-1 TRBV5-1 CASSSIWGLMNTEAFF
TRBJ1-2 TRBV5-4 CASSLGPGQGDYGYTF
TRBJ2-7 TRBV27 CASSWGGDEQYF
TRBJ1-5 TRBV28 CASSPETDNQPQHF
TRBJ2-2 TRBV9 CASSVLPVAVSTGELFF
TRBJ1-1 TRBV28 CASNNRGRLVTNTEAFF
TRBJ1-1 TRBV6-5 CASSYSTGELNTEAFF
TRBJ2-1 TRBV7-6 CASSQLLSSFYNEQFF
TRBJ1-5 TRBV27 CASSQSSRDNQPQHF